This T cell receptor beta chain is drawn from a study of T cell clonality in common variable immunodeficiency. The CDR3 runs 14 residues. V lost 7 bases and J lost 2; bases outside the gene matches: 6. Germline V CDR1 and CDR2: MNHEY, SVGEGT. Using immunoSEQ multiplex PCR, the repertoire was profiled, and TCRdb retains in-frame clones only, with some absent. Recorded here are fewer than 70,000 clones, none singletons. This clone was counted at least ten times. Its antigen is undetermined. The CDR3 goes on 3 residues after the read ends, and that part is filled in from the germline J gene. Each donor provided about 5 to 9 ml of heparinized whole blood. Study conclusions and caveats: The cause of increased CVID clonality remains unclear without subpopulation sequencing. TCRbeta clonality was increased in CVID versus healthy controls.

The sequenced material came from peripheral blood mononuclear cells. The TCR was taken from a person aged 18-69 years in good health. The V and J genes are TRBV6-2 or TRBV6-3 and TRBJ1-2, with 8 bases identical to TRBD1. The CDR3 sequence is CASKTPGGNYGYTF. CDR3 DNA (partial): TGTGCCAGCAAAACTCCAGGGGGCAACTATGGC.